What follows is one T cell receptor (beta chain) and its context. These data belong to a study of OX40 agonist ivuxolimab in advanced cancers. Sequencing used immunoSEQ multiplex PCR; TCRdb keeps in-frame clones, though not all of them. The sample shows some 70,000 clones, around 86% of them seen only once. The CDR3 extends over 16 amino acids. CDR1 and CDR2 from the germline V gene are SGHRS and YFSETQ. J lost 2 bases, V lost 3 bases, and 4 bases had no gene match. The chain uses TRBV5-1 and TRBJ2-2, with TRBD1 matching over 10 bases. This clonotype originated in an adult with an advanced solid tumor such as melanoma, head and neck, liver or kidney cancer. Material: CD4+ or CD8+ T cells sorted from blood, obtained in a trial of the OX40 agonist ivuxolimab. As DNA, the CDR3 is TGCGCCAGCAGCTGGGGACAGGGGCGTAACACCGGGGAGCTGTTTTTT. Translated, it gives CASSWGQGRNTGELFF.